The 17 T cell receptor beta chains below come from one sample, sequenced in a study of regulatory T cells in long-lasting Graves disease. The time point was: persistent/refractory GD, antithyroid drugs over 5 years with positive TRAb. With RNA extracted from PBMCs as input, the TCR library was made. Construction of the TCR beta libraries employed iRepertoire HTBI primers in conjunction with Arm-PCR of CDR3 regions. MiXCR, applied by TCRdb to the multiplex PCR reads, yields one record per CDR3 protein. The repertoire has 400,000 to 500,000 distinct CDR3 sequences, around 20% of them found once; the top ten carry around an eighth. The input for sequencing was peripheral blood mononuclear cells (PBMCs), taken when the disease was refractory, from a patient treated with antithyroid drugs. The receptors were gathered from a female donor with Graves disease.

Only a few counts were recorded for this clonotype. A single base separates this from a much larger clone, so it may be a read error. The rearrangement joins TRBV12-3 or TRBV12-4 to TRBJ2-5; perhaps TRBD2 as D (6 bases). The CDR3 is 13 residues long. Here the CDR3 DNA reads TGTGCCAGCAGTTATCATGGCGGGGAGACCCGGTACTTC. Its translation: CASSYHGGETRYF.

This clonotype was seen many times. The chain carries TRBV27 and TRBJ2-5; D unclear. Germline lookup yields CDR1 MNHEY and CDR2 SMNVEV (reference sequence). V was cut by 3 bases and J by 4 bases, with 9 bases left in between. CDR3 size: 13 residues. CDR3 residues: CASSFRLGETQYF. The CDR3 region has the DNA TGTGCCAGCAGTTTTCGGCTGGGAGAGACCCAGTACTTC.

This clonotype appeared many times. The chain has TRBV3-1 and TRBJ2-5; TRBD2 matches at 10 bases. There are 16 residues in the CDR3. Germline V gene lookup returns CDR1 LGHDT and CDR2 YNNKEL (reference sequence). V was clipped by 0 bases and J by 5 bases; unmatched bases: 6. As DNA, the CDR3 is TGTGCCAGCAGCCAAGATCTAGCGGGAGTGGTGGAGACCCAGTACTTC. It specifies CASSQDLAGVVETQYF.

This chain uses TRBV20-1 with TRBJ2-2, with D unresolved. The CDR3 contains 16 residues. The V end lost 3 bases, the J end lost 0 bases, and 14 bases lay between the germline ends. Germline V gene lookup returns CDR1 DFQATT and CDR2 SNEGSKA (reference sequence). CDR3 amino acids: CSASFEGGSNTGELFF. The CDR3 region has the DNA TGCAGTGCTAGTTTTGAAGGCGGATCGAACACCGGGGAGCTGTTTTTT.

The CDR3 loop is CASSLDYRDQGSNQPQHF. The CDR3 nucleotides read TGTGCCAGCAGCTTGGACTACAGGGACCAGGGTAGCAATCAGCCCCAGCATTTT. The chain couples TRBV5-5 to TRBJ1-5, with D perhaps matching TRBD1 (6 bases). The CDR3 contains 18 residues. CDR1 and CDR2 (germline): SGHKS, YYEKEE (reference sequence). V was cut by 0 bases and J by 0 bases, with 16 bases left in between.

This clonotype turned up a few times. The V gene is TRBV28, the J gene TRBJ1-3; possibly TRBD1 for D (6 bases). In germline, CDR1 is MDHEN, CDR2 SYDVKM. V dropped 1 base and J dropped 2 bases, with 9 bases sitting between them. This CDR3 has 15 residues. The CDR3 sequence: CASSLFPGAGNTIYF. The CDR3 coding sequence is TGTGCCAGCAGTTTATTCCCAGGGGCTGGAAACACCATATATTTT.

This clonotype was counted ten times or more. This chain uses TRBV27 with TRBJ2-7; D remains ambiguous. The CDR3 spans 13 residues. Trimming cost V 3 bases and J 3 bases, with 9 bases left between them. Germline values: CDR1 MNHEY, CDR2 SMNVEV (reference sequence). The CDR3 bases are TGTGCCAGCAGTTTTGCGTTCGACTACGAGCAGTACTTC. It encodes CASSFAFDYEQYF.

This clonotype has a count of ten or more. This chain joins TRBV7-2 and TRBJ2-5; D possibly corresponds to TRBD2 (6 bases). Trimming stripped 3 bases from V and 5 bases from J, with 10 bases between. This CDR3 has 13 residues. Germline V lookup: CDR1 SGHTA, CDR2 FQGNSA. The CDR3 loop is CASSFGGKETQYF. The CDR3 region has the DNA TGTGCCAGCAGCTTCGGGGGAAAGGAGACCCAGTACTTC.

This clonotype was recorded many times. CDR3 nucleotides: TGTGCCAGCAGCCAAGATTGGAGGGGAGCTAACTATGGCTACACCTTC. It codes for CASSQDWRGANYGYTF. The genes are TRBV3-1 and TRBJ1-2; D perhaps matches TRBD1 (5 bases). The CDR3 covers 16 residues. CDR1 is LGHDT and CDR2 is YNNKEL in the germline V gene (reference sequence). V was trimmed by 0 bases and J by 0 bases, leaving 11 bases between them.

This sequence joins TRBV4-1 and TRBJ2-7; possible D gene TRBD2, 6 bases. This CDR3 is built from 16 residues. Germline loops: CDR1 MGHRA, CDR2 YSYEKL. Deletions cut 1 base from V and 5 bases from J, with 18 bases between. CDR3 amino acids: CASSQAEGGVRNEQYF. CDR3 in DNA: TGCGCCAGCAGCCAAGCTGAGGGCGGGGTGAGGAACGAGCAGTACTTC.

This clonotype turned up a few times. The V gene is TRBV3-1, the J gene TRBJ2-7; D gene unclear. CDR1 is LGHDT, CDR2 YNNKEL, per germline (reference sequence). CDR3 length equals 12 residues. V lost 1 base and J lost 5, with 6 bases in between. In DNA form, the CDR3 reads TGTGCCAGCAGCCAAGCCCGGGACGAGCAGTACTTC. Encoded protein: CASSQARDEQYF.

In its sample, this clonotype was seen a few times. The rearrangement links TRBV19 to TRBJ2-7; 8 bases are shared with TRBD2. There are 14 residues in the CDR3. CDR1 and CDR2 from the germline V gene are LNHDA and SQIVND (reference sequence). The V gene end was trimmed by 3 bases and the J gene end by 3 bases; junction bases not matched to a gene: 4. The CDR3 sequence: CASSILAGHYEQYF. As DNA, the CDR3 is TGTGCCAGTAGTATCCTAGCGGGCCACTACGAGCAGTACTTC.

The rearrangement uses TRBV3-1 and TRBJ2-7, with D maybe TRBD1 (5 bases). Germline V gene lookup returns CDR1 LGHDT and CDR2 YNNKEL (reference sequence). Between the trimmed V and J ends, which lost 4 bases and 0 bases, there was a span of 19 bases. The CDR3 is made up of 17 amino acids. In nucleotides, the CDR3 is TGTGCCAGCAGCCTGGCGGAAAGAGACAGTAGCTCCTACGAGCAGTACTTC. This gives the protein CASSLAERDSSSYEQYF.

V and J are TRBV30 and TRBJ1-1, with unresolved D. The CDR3 sequence is 15 residues long. Germline V gene lookup returns CDR1 GTSNPN and CDR2 SVGIG (reference sequence). The germline V and J ends were trimmed by 3 bases and 5 bases, with 19 bases remaining between them. This CDR3 is CAWRWTKNIMTEAFF. The CDR3 DNA reads TGTGCCTGGAGATGGACTAAGAACATAATGACTGAAGCTTTCTTT.

The rearrangement uses TRBV6-1 and TRBJ1-6; 7 bases align to TRBD1. Germline V gene sequence: CDR1 MNHNS, CDR2 SASEGT. Trimming took 5 bases from V and 7 from J; bases not matched to a gene: 5. The CDR3 sequence is 14 residues long. As DNA, the CDR3 is TGTGCCAGCAGTCCACAGGGGATCAATTCACCCCTCCACTTT. It yields the protein CASSPQGINSPLHF.

This rearrangement joins TRBV19 to TRBJ2-7; perhaps D is TRBD1 or TRBD2 (5 bases each). CDR3 size: 14 residues. Looked up from germline, CDR1 is LNHDA and CDR2 is SQIVND (reference sequence). Trimming left V 4 bases short and J 3 bases short, with 13 bases between. The CDR3 protein is CASSNPGTVYEQYF. The CDR3 coding sequence is TGTGCCAGTAGTAATCCAGGGACGGTCTACGAGCAGTACTTC.

The CDR3: CASSQDGSEQYF. CDR3 DNA: TGCGCCAGCAGCCAGGACGGGTCCGAGCAGTACTTC. The chain has TRBV10-2 and TRBJ2-7, with no clear D. Germline CDR1 WSHSY, CDR2 SAAADI. This CDR3 spans 12 amino acids. Trimming removed 6 bases at V and 6 bases at J, with 12 bases between.